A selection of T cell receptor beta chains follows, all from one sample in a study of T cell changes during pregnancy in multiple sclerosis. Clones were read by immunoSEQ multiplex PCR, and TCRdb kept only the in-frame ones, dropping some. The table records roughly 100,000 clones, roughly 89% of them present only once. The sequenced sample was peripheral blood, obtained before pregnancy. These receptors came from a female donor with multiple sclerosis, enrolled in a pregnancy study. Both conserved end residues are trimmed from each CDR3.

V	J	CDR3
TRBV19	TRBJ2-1	ASSPSGLAVGEQF
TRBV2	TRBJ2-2	ASSHYRHRGRGTGELF
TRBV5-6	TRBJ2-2	ASSFNSLAGELF
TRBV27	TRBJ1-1	ASSINRGLLNTEAF
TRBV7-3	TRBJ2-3	ASSLAGGTDTQY
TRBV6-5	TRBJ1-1	ASRPGGLTEAF
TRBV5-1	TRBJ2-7	ASSPRQGQYEQY
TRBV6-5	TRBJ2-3	ASSSSVAEGVDTQY
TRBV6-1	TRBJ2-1	ASSEAVVTGGPGQF
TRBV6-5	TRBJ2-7	ASRPTGSSYEQY
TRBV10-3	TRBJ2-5	AISGAGYQETQY
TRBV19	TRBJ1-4	ASSRLQGNGEKLF
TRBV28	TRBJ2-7	ASSSPMDGSGYEQY
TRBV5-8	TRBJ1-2	ASIPGGHAASYT
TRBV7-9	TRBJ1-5	ATRSLEHSNQPQH
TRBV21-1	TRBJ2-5	ASSKVPLGTQSLQETQY